This TCR beta chain was sequenced in a study of blood T cell repertoires in COVID-19. Clones were read by immunoSEQ multiplex PCR, and TCRdb kept only the in-frame ones, dropping some. The repertoire has around 230,000 clones, approximately 88% of them found once; the top ten carry under 30%. CDR3 size: 13 residues. Germline-derived CDR1 and CDR2 are MNHEY and SVGEGT. Trimming shortened V by 5 bases and J by 5 bases, and 11 bases separated the two germline ends. The sequenced material came from peripheral blood. The rearrangement uses TRBV6-2 or TRBV6-3 and TRBJ2-3, with unresolved D. The sequence came from a man aged 40-49 years with acute or convalescent COVID-19. In DNA form, the CDR3 reads TGTGCCAGCAGTCGACCAGGTGAAGATACGCAGTATTTT. Translated: CASSRPGEDTQYF.